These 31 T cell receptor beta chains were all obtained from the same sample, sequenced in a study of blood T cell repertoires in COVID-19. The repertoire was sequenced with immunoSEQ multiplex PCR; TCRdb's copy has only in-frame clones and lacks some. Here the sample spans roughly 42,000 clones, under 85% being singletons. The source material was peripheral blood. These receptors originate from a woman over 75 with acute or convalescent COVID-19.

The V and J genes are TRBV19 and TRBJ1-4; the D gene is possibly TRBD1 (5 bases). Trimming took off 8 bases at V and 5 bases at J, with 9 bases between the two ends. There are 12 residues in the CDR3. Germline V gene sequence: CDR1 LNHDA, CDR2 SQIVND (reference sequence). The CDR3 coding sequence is TGTGCCAGTGGGGGGGGGAATGAAAAACTGTTTTTT. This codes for CASGGGNEKLFF.

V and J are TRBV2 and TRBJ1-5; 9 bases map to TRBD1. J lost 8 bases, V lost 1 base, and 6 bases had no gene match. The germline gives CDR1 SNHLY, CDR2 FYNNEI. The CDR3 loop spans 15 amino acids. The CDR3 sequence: CASSEGQGEWKPQHF. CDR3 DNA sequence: TGTGCCAGCAGTGAAGGACAGGGGGAATGGAAGCCCCAGCATTTT. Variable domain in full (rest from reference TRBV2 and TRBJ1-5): EPEVTQTPSHQVTQMGQEVILRCVPISNHLYFYWYRQILGQKVEFLVSFYNNEISEKSEIFDDQFSVERPDGSNFTLKIRSTKLEDSAMYFCASSEGQGEWKPQHFGDGTRLSIL.

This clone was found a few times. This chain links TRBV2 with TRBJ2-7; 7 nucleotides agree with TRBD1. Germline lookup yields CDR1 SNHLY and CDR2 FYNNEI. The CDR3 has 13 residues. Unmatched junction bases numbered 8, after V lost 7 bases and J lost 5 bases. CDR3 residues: CASTVDRVNEQYF. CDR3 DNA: TGTGCCAGCACCGTCGACAGGGTCAACGAGCAGTACTTC.

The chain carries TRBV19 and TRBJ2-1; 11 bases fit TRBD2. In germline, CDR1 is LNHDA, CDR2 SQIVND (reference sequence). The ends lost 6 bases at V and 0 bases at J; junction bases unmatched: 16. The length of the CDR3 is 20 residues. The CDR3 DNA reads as TGTGCCAGTAGAGATCGAGGTACTAGCGGGAGTCCCCTCTCCTACAATGAGCAGTTCTTC. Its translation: CASRDRGTSGSPLSYNEQFF. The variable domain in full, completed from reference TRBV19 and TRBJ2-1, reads DGGITQSPKYLFRKEGQNVTLSCEQNLNHDAMYWYRQDPGQGLRLIYYSQIVNDFQKGDIAEGYSVSREKKESFPLTVTSAQKNPTAFYLCASRDRGTSGSPLSYNEQFFGPGTRLTVL.

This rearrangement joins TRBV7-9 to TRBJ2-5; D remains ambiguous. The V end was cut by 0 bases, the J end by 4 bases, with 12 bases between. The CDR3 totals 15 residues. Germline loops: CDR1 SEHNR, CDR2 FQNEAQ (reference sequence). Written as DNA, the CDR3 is TGTGCCAGCAGCTTAGCGCTAAGGAGATCAGAGACCCAGTACTTC. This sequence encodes CASSLALRRSETQYF.

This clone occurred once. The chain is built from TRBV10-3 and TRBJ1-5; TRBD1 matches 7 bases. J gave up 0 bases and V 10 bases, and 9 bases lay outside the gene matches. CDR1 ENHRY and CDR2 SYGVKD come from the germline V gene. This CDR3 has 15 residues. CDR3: CATHPGQDSNQPQHF. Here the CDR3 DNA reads TGTGCCACCCACCCCGGACAGGATAGCAATCAGCCCCAGCATTTT.

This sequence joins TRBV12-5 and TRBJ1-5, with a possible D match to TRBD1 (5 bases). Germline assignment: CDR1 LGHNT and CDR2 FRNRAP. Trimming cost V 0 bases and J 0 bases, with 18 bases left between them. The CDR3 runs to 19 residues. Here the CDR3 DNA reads TGTGCTAGTGGTTTGGTCAGAACTTACAGGCCAGGTAGCAATCAGCCCCAGCATTTT. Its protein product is CASGLVRTYRPGSNQPQHF.

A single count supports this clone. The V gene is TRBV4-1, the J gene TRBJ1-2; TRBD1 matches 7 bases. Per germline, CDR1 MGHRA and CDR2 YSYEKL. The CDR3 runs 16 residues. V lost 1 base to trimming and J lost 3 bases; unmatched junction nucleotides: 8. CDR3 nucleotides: TGCGCCAGCAGCCAAGCCGGTACAGGGGCGTACTATGGCTACACCTTC. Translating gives CASSQAGTGAYYGYTF.

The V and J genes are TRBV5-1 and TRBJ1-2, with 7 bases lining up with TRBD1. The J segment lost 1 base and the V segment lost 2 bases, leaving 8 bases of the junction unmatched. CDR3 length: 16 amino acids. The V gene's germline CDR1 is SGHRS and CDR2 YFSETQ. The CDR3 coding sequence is TGCGCCAGCAGCTTCTGGGGACAGAGTGGTAACTATGGCTACACCTTC. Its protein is CASSFWGQSGNYGYTF. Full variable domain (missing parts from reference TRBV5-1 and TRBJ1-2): KAGVTQTPRYLIKTRGQQVTLSCSPISGHRSVSWYQQTPGQGLQFLFEYFSETQRNKGNFPGRFSGRQFSNSRSEMNVSTLELGDSALYLCASSFWGQSGNYGYTFGSGTRLTVV.

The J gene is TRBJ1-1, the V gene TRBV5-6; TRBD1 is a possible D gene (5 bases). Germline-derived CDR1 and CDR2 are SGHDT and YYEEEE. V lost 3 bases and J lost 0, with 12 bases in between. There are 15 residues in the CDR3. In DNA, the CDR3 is TGTGCCAGCAGCTCGATGACAGACTTGAACACTGAAGCTTTCTTT. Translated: CASSSMTDLNTEAFF.

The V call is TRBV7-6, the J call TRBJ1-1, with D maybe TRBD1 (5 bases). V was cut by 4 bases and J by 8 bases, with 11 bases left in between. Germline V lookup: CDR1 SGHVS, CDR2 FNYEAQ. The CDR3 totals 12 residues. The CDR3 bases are TGTGCCAGCAGCTCCAGGGATACCGAAGCTTTCTTT. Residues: CASSSRDTEAFF.

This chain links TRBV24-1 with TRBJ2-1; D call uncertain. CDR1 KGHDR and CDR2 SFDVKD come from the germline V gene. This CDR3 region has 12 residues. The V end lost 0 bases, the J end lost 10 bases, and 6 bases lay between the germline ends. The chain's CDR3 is CATSDLVGEQFF. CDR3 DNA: TGTGCCACCAGTGATTTGGTCGGGGAGCAGTTCTTC.

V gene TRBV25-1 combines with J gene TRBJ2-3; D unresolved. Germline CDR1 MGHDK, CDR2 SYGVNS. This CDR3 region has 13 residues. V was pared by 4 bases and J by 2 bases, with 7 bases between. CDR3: CASSASFTDTQYF. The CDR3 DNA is TGTGCCAGCAGTGCTTCCTTCACAGATACGCAGTATTTT.

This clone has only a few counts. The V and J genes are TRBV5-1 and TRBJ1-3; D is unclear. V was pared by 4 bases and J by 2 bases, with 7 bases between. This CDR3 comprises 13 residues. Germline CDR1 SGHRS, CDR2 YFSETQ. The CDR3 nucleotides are TGCGCCAGCAGCGATCAGGCTGGAAACACCATATATTTT. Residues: CASSDQAGNTIYF.

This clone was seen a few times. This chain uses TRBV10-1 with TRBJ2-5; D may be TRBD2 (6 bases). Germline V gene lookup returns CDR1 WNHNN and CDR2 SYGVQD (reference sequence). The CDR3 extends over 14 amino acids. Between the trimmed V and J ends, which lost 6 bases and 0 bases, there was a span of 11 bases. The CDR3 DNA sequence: TGCGCCAGCAGCCCCGGACTATACCAAGAGACCCAGTACTTC. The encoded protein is CASSPGLYQETQYF.

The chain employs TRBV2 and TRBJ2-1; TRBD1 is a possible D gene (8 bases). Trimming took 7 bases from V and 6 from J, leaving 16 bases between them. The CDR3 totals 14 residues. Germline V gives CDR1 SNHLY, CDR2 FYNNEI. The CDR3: CASNGGTGFNEQFF. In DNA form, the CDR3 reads TGTGCCAGCAACGGGGGGACAGGTTTCAATGAGCAGTTCTTC.

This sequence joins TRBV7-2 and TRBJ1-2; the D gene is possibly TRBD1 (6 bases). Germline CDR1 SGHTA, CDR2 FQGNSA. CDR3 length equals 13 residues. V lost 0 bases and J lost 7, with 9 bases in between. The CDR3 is CASSLAGGAGYTF. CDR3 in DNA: TGTGCCAGCAGCTTAGCTGGGGGCGCTGGCTACACCTTC.

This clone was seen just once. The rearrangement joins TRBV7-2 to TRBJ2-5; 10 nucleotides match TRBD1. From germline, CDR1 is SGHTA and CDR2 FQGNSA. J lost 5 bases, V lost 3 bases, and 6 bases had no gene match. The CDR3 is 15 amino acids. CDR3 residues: CASSFGSDRGETQYF. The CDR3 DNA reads TGTGCCAGCAGCTTCGGGTCGGACAGGGGGGAGACCCAGTACTTC.

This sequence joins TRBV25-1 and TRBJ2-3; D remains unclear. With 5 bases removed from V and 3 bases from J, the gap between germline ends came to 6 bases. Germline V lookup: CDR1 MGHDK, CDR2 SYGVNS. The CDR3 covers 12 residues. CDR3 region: CASSRGTDTQYF. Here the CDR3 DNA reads TGTGCCAGCAGTAGAGGTACAGATACGCAGTATTTT.

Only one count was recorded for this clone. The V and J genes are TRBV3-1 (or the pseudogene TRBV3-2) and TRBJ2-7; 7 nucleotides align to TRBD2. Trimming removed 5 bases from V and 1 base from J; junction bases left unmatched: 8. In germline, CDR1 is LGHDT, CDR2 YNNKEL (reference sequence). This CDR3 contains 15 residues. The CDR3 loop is CASSFGAGVSYEQYF. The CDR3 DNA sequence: TGTGCCAGCAGCTTCGGTGCGGGAGTGTCCTACGAGCAGTACTTC.

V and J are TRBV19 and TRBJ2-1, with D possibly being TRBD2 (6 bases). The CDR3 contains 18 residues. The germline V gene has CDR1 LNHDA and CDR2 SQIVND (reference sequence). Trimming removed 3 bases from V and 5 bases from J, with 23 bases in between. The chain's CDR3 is CASSISSGSIGLDNEQFF. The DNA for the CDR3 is TGTGCCAGTAGTATTTCATCCGGGAGTATCGGCCTGGACAATGAGCAGTTCTTC.

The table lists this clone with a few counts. This CDR3 reads CASSPDRGGAPANEQFF. The CDR3, as DNA: TGCGCCAGCAGCCCTGACCGGGGGGGGGCTCCGGCCAATGAGCAGTTCTTC. The chain carries TRBV5-1 and TRBJ2-1; 8 positions match TRBD2. Germline V gene data show CDR1 as SGHRS and CDR2 as YFSETQ. The CDR3 covers 17 residues. With 4 bases clipped from V and 6 bases from J, the junction kept 15 bases outside the gene matches.

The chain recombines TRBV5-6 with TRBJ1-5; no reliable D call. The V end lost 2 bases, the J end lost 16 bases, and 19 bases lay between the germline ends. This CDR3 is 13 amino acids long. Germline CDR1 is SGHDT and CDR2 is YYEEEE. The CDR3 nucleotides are TGTGCCAGCAGCTTCAACGCGGCAGGAGCGGTACATTTT. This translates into CASSFNAAGAVHF.

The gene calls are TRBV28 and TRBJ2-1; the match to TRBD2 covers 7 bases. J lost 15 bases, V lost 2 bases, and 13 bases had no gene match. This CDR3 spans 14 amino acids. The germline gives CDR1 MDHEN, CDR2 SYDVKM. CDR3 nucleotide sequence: TGTGCCAGCAGTTTAACCGTCCTTGCGGGAGTCCCGTTCTTC. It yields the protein CASSLTVLAGVPFF.

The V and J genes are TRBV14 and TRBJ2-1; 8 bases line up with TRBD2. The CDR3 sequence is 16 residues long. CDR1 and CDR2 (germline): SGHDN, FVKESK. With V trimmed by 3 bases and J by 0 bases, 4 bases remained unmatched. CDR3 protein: CASSQPSGSSYNEQFF. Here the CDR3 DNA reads TGTGCCAGCAGCCAGCCGAGCGGGAGCTCCTACAATGAGCAGTTCTTC.

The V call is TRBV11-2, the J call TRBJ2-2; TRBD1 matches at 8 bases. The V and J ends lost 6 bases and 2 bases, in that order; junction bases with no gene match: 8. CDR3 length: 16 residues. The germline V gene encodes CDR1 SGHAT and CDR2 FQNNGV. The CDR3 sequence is CASRQTGGGNTGELFF. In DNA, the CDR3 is TGTGCCAGCAGACAAACAGGGGGAGGAAACACCGGGGAGCTGTTTTTT.

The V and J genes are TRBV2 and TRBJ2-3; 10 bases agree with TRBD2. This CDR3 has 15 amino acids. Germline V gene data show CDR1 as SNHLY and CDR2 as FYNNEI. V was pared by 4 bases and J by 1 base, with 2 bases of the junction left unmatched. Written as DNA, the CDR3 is TGTGCCAGCAGTGGCACTAGCGGGGGCACAGATACGCAGTATTTT. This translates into CASSGTSGGTDTQYF.

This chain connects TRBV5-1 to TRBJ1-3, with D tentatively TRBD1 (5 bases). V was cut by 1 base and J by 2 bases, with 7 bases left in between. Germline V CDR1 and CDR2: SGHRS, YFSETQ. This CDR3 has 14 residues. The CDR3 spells CASSLWTPGNTIYF. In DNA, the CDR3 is TGCGCCAGCAGCTTGTGGACACCTGGAAACACCATATATTTT.

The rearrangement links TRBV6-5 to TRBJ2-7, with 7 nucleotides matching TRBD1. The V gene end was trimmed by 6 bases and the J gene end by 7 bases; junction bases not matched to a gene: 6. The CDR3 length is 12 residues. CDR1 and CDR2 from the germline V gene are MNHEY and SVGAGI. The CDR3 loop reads CASRTQGLEQYF. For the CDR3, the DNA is TGTGCCAGCAGGACACAGGGGTTAGAGCAGTACTTC.

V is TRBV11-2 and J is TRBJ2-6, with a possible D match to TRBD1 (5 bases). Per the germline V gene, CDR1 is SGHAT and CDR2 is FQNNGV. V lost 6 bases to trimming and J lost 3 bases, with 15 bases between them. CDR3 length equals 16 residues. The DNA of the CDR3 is TGTGCCAGCAGTGTGCGGCAGGGCAGTGGGGCCAACGTCCTGACTTTC. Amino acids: CASSVRQGSGANVLTF. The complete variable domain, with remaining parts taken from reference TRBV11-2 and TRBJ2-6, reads EAGVAQSPRYKIIEKRQSVAFWCNPISGHATLYWYQQILGQGPKLLIQFQNNGVVDDSQLPKDRFSAERLKGVDSTLKIQPAKLEDSAVYLCASSVRQGSGANVLTFGAGSRLTVL.

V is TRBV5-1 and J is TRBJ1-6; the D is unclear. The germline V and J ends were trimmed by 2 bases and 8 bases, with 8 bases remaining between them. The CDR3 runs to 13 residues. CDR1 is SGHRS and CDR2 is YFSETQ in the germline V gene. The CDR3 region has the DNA TGCGCCAGCAGCTTTGACTTCGATTCACCCCTCCACTTT. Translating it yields CASSFDFDSPLHF.